This TCR beta chain was captured in a study of regulatory T cells in long-lasting Graves disease. The study's findings and limits: Persistent Graves' patients had lower TCR diversity than newly diagnosed ones.

A note on this clonotype: Its antigen is currently unknown.

Through Arm-PCR of CDR3 regions and iRepertoire HTBI primers, TCR beta libraries were built. Via MiXCR, TCRdb re-called the multiplex PCR reads, giving one row per CDR3 protein. This sample has approximately 690,000 distinct CDR3 sequences; about 32% occur once, and the top ten carry about two fifths. Time point here: persistent/refractory GD, antithyroid drugs over 5 years with positive TRAb. Researchers made the TCR library from RNA that was extracted from PBMCs. This CDR3 has 16 amino acids. Germline V gene lookup returns CDR1 SGDLS and CDR2 YYNGEE. After removal of 4 bases from V and 2 bases from J, the junction contained 9 bases not matched to a gene.

Here the sequenced sample was peripheral blood mononuclear cells (PBMCs), taken when the disease was refractory, from a patient treated with antithyroid drugs. The receptor was isolated from a female donor with Graves disease. V gene TRBV9 combines with J gene TRBJ2-7, with 10 bases identical to TRBD2. CDR3 amino acids: CASSYDAGTSAYEQYF. CDR3 nucleotides: TGTGCCAGCAGCTATGATGCCGGGACTAGCGCCTACGAGCAGTACTTC.